This T cell receptor beta chain was found in a study of technical replicates of blood from a handful of donors. TCRdb keeps only in-frame clones here, not all; method: immunoSEQ multiplex PCR. This table holds under 70,000 clones, more than 85% found once. Looked up from germline, CDR1 is SGHNT and CDR2 is YENEEA. V was clipped by 5 bases and J by 3 bases; unmatched bases: 9. The CDR3 covers 16 residues. Sequencing was performed on PBMCs. V gene TRBV11-3 combines with J gene TRBJ2-2, with 7 positions matching TRBD1. This TCR came from a human donor in good health. Some clones in this sample may be carry-over from other donors' samples. The CDR3 sequence: CASSPFRGLDTGELFF. The CDR3 DNA follows: TGTGCCAGCAGCCCGTTCAGGGGGTTGGACACCGGGGAGCTGTTTTTT.